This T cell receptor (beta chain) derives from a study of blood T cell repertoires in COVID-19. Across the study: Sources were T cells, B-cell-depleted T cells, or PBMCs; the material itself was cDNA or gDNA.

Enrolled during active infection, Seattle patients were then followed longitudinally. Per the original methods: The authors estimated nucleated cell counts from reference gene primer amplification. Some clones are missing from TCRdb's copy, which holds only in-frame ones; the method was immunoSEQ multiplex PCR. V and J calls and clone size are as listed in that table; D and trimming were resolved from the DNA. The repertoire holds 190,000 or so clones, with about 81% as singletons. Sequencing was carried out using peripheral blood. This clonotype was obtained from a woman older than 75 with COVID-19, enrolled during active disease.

CDR3 sequence (DNA): TGTGCCAGCTCACCTATCCGACTAGCGGGGGGGCGGGGCACAGATACGCAGTATTTT. Amino acids: CASSPIRLAGGRGTDTQYF. The V gene is TRBV18, the J gene TRBJ2-3; 14 bases are shared with TRBD2. The CDR3 extends over 19 amino acids. Germline V CDR1 and CDR2: KGHSH, LQKENI. With V trimmed by 3 bases and J by 1 base, 9 bases remained unmatched.